The next 7 T cell receptor beta chains were all read from a single sample in a study of T cell therapy product for transplant patients. Label denotes: about 22 nM rapamycin added during CMV-specific T-cell product expansion (Rapa-TCP). Sample label explained: CMVpp65/IE-1-reactive T cells enriched by IFNgamma capture and expanded in vitro. PBMCs were stimulated for 5 to 6 hours with overlapping CMV pp65 and IE-1 peptide pools at 0.4 to 0.6 ug/ml each. After CMV stimulation, cells secreting IFNgamma were enriched by positive selection. The enriched IFNgamma+ cells were cultured about 23 days on irradiated autologous feeders with either IL-7/IL-15 or IL-2. Only in-frame clones appear in the TCRdb table, and some are missing; sequencing was by immunoSEQ multiplex PCR. The repertoire holds some 1,000 clones, with around 48% as singletons. Their target antigens are unknown. Sequenced input: a sorted cell population cultured from PBMCs. The receptors were sampled from an adult in good health.

The chain carries TRBV19 and TRBJ1-1; D remains unclear. Deletions cut 5 bases from V and 0 bases from J, with 13 bases between. The germline CDR1 and CDR2 sequences are LNHDA and SQIVND (reference sequence). This CDR3 comprises 15 residues. CDR3 protein: CASSPQAPVNTEAFF. The CDR3 nucleotides read TGTGCCAGTAGTCCTCAGGCTCCCGTGAACACTGAAGCTTTCTTT. The whole variable domain, filled in from reference TRBV19 and TRBJ1-1, reads DGGITQSPKYLFRKEGQNVTLSCEQNLNHDAMYWYRQDPGQGLRLIYYSQIVNDFQKGDIAEGYSVSREKKESFPLTVTSAQKNPTAFYLCASSPQAPVNTEAFFGQGTRLTVV.

The rearrangement links TRBV30 to TRBJ1-1; a possible D gene is TRBD1 (5 bases). The CDR3 is made up of 11 amino acids. CDR1 and CDR2 (germline): GTSNPN, SVGIG (reference sequence). V lost 0 bases and J lost 8, with 7 bases in between. The CDR3: CAWSVYREAFF. CDR3 sequence (DNA): TGTGCCTGGAGTGTTTACAGGGAAGCTTTCTTT.

The V and J genes are TRBV5-8 and TRBJ1-1; 7 positions agree with TRBD1. The germline V gene encodes CDR1 SGHTS and CDR2 YDEGEE. The CDR3 contains 18 residues. The V segment lost 6 bases and the J segment 0 bases; nucleotides outside the gene matches: 17. Here the CDR3 DNA reads TGTGCCAGCACCCGAAGCAGGCAGGGGGTGAGCCTGAACACTGAAGCTTTCTTT. It specifies CASTRSRQGVSLNTEAFF.

This clone was counted only a few times. The chain is built from TRBV9 and TRBJ1-3; D gene unclear. Deletions cut 3 bases from V and 0 bases from J, with 4 bases between. Germline V lookup: CDR1 SGDLS, CDR2 YYNGEE. The CDR3 spans 13 residues. In DNA form, the CDR3 reads TGTGCCAGCAGCGCGCTCTCTGGAAACACCATATATTTT. It codes for CASSALSGNTIYF.

By share, this clone counts as medium-sized. The J gene is TRBJ2-5, the V gene TRBV7-8, with D hard to call. The CDR3 contains 11 residues. Germline V lookup: CDR1 SGHVS, CDR2 FQNEAQ. V was pared by 5 bases and J by 4 bases, with 5 bases between. The CDR3: CASSQRETQYF. The CDR3 DNA reads as TGTGCCAGCAGCCAGAGAGAGACCCAGTACTTC.

This clone was detected a few times. This chain connects TRBV5-1 to TRBJ1-2; D is unclear. This CDR3 has 12 amino acids. Germline V gene lookup returns CDR1 SGHRS and CDR2 YFSETQ. The ends were cut back, 2 bases at V and 8 bases at J, with 10 bases in the middle. The CDR3 loop reads CASSFDRRGYTF. CDR3 coding DNA: TGCGCCAGCAGCTTTGACCGGAGGGGCTACACCTTC.

V gene TRBV23-1 combines with J gene TRBJ1-2; D gene unclear. TRBV23-1 is assigned to the ORF class and has an uncertain function. Deletions cut 2 bases from V and 8 bases from J, with 12 bases between. This CDR3 is 13 amino acids long. CDR3: CASSQAFGLGYTF. CDR3 nucleotides: TGCGCCAGCAGTCAAGCCTTCGGGTTGGGCTACACCTTC.